This T cell receptor beta chain originates from a study of shared clonotypes between healthy human individuals. Study-wide results and caveats: Sharing across several donors was seen in around 5% of naive CD4 clonotypes. Memory subsets generally showed smaller estimated richness than naive subsets did.

In its sample, this clone was seen once. Its antigen is not identified. Genomic DNA from each subset was divided evenly over several immunoSEQ plates. Here immunoSEQ multiplex PCR was the method, and the copy in TCRdb shows in-frame clones only, minus some. The sample yields some 1.5 million clones, approximately 98% seen once. Trimming removed 0 bases from V and 0 bases from J, with 6 bases in between. Germline loops: CDR1 LGHNA, CDR2 YNFKEQ. The CDR3 loop spans 15 amino acids. The sequencing input was naive CD4+ T cells sorted from blood. Documented subset: CD45RA+ positively selected. This TCR was recovered from a man in his thirties or forties in good health. The genes are TRBV4-2 and TRBJ1-3; D ambiguous. CDR3 bases: TGTGCCAGCAGCCAAGAGGACCTCTCTGGAAACACCATATATTTT. Translated: CASSQEDLSGNTIYF.